These 32 T cell receptor beta chains originate from one sample sequenced in a study of blood T cells in healthy people across ages (dated by TCRdb to between 2014 and 2017). The receptor library was made with 5' RACE. Sequencing was performed on an Illumina HiSeq 2500. A second PCR of roughly 7 to 11 cycles was run with a J-beta primer mix and a sample-barcoded 5' primer. Clones were called with MiXCR by TCRdb after fastp trimmed the public reads at Q25, and only in-frame beta chains were retained. Rows are combined by CDR3 protein, so each entry shows the most common genes and DNA. The sample table contains hundreds of thousands of distinct CDR3 sequences; only one count was recorded for around 40% of them. Jointly, the top ten make up approximately 22% of the sample. Material for sequencing was blood. The receptors come from a woman aged 60 to 75 in good health.

The chain has TRBV5-4 and TRBJ1-1; the match to TRBD1 covers 9 bases. Trimming cost V 0 bases and J 3 bases; bases outside gene matches: 6. The V gene's germline CDR1 is SGHNT and CDR2 YYREEE (reference sequence). The CDR3 covers 16 residues. Here the CDR3 DNA reads TGTGCCAGCAGCTTGGCAGGGACAGGGTGGTACACTGAAGCTTTCTTT. Its protein is CASSLAGTGWYTEAFF.

The chain is built from TRBV10-3 and TRBJ2-1; D is uncertain. Per germline, CDR1 ENHRY and CDR2 SYGVKD. Trimming stripped 0 bases from V and 7 bases from J, with 7 bases between. The CDR3 runs 13 residues. CDR3 in amino acids: CAISESFENEQFF. In nucleotides, the CDR3 is TGTGCCATCAGTGAGTCTTTCGAGAATGAGCAGTTCTTC.

The rearrangement uses TRBV5-6 and TRBJ2-2, with TRBD2 matching over 15 bases. The CDR3 has 15 residues. Germline V gene lookup returns CDR1 SGHDT and CDR2 YYEEEE. The V segment lost 3 bases and the J segment 7 bases; nucleotides outside the gene matches: 1. The CDR3 region has the DNA TGTGCCAGCAGCTGGGGACTAGCGGGAGGCGGGGAGCTGTTTTTT. It is translated as CASSWGLAGGGELFF.

Only a few counts were recorded for this clonotype. The chain employs TRBV10-2 and TRBJ2-4, with D perhaps TRBD2 (5 bases). CDR3 length equals 15 residues. V lost 7 bases, J lost 1 base, and 14 bases lay in between. Germline CDR1 WSHSY, CDR2 SAAADI. The CDR3 loop reads CASTQRSVAKNIQYF. DNA of the CDR3: TGCGCCAGCACTCAACGTAGCGTGGCCAAAAACATTCAGTACTTC.

V and J are TRBV25-1 and TRBJ2-5, with D unclear. V lost 1 base and J 7 bases, leaving 13 bases between the germline ends. The CDR3 extends over 14 amino acids. Germline CDR1 reads MGHDK; CDR2 reads SYGVNS. The DNA of the CDR3 is TGTGCCAGCAGTGAATCCCCCCGCGCCGGGACCCAGTACTTC. It is translated as CASSESPRAGTQYF.

This clonotype was seen only once. The chain carries TRBV20-1 and TRBJ1-4, with D perhaps matching TRBD1 (5 bases). Trimming pared 3 bases from V and 3 bases from J, leaving 8 bases between. In germline, CDR1 is DFQATT, CDR2 SNEGSKA (reference sequence). The CDR3 length is 13 residues. The CDR3 region is CSARAGSNEKLFF. CDR3 DNA sequence: TGCAGTGCTAGGGCAGGGTCTAATGAAAAACTGTTTTTT.

This clonotype was seen a few times. The chain employs TRBV3-1 and TRBJ1-2; D not certain. CDR3 length: 12 amino acids. Germline V CDR1 and CDR2: LGHDT, YNNKEL (reference sequence). Deletions cut 4 bases from V and 4 bases from J, with 7 bases between. CDR3 loop: CASSLWGYGYTF. The DNA for the CDR3 is TGTGCCAGCAGCCTATGGGGCTATGGCTACACCTTC.

This chain links TRBV12-3 or TRBV12-4 with TRBJ2-5; D is unresolved. Trimming took 0 bases from V and 0 from J, leaving 8 bases between them. CDR3 length equals 15 residues. The CDR3 region has the DNA TGTGCCAGCAGTTTAGCGCTCACAGACCAAGAGACCCAGTACTTC. Protein sequence: CASSLALTDQETQYF.

There are a few counts of this clonotype. The chain employs TRBV20-1 and TRBJ1-5, with 8 positions matching TRBD1. CDR1 and CDR2 from the germline V gene are DFQATT and SNEGSKA (reference sequence). This CDR3 has 13 residues. With V trimmed by 0 bases and J by 6 bases, 1 base remained unmatched. In DNA, the CDR3 is TGCAGTGCTAGAGACAGGGGGCCTCAGCCCCAGCATTTT. It is translated as CSARDRGPQPQHF.

The sample holds a few counts of this clonotype. This rearrangement joins TRBV7-2 to TRBJ1-6; no firm D call. V gave up 1 base and J gave up 5 bases, with 9 bases separating them. The germline V gene has CDR1 SGHTA and CDR2 FQGNSA. The CDR3 runs 15 residues. CDR3 coding DNA: TGTGCCAGCAGCTTAGGGGCACAGAATAATTCACCCCTCCACTTT. Translated: CASSLGAQNNSPLHF.

The V call is TRBV7-9, the J call TRBJ2-1; 10 nucleotides agree with TRBD2. J was trimmed by 6 bases and V by 5 bases; bases with no gene match: 7. Germline CDR1 and CDR2: SEHNR and FQNEAQ (reference sequence). The CDR3 sequence is 15 residues long. The CDR3: CASSASGGASNEQFF. CDR3 in DNA: TGTGCCAGCAGCGCTAGCGGGGGAGCCTCCAATGAGCAGTTCTTC. The full variable domain, with the rest looked up from reference TRBV7-9 and TRBJ2-1, is DTGVSQNPRHKITKRGQNVTFRCDPISEHNRLYWYRQTLGQGPEFLTYFQNEAQLEKSRLLSDRFSAERPKGSFSTLEIQRTEQGDSAMYLCASSASGGASNEQFFGPGTRLTVL.

V and J are TRBV19 and TRBJ2-1; D unresolved. The germline gives CDR1 LNHDA, CDR2 SQIVND (reference sequence). The CDR3 totals 15 residues. V lost 4 bases, J lost 0 bases, and 10 bases lay in between. CDR3 in amino acids: CASSRRLTSYNEQFF. The CDR3 DNA reads as TGTGCCAGTAGTAGACGCCTTACCTCCTACAATGAGCAGTTCTTC.

This clonotype turned up a few times. CDR3 nucleotides: TGCAGTGCTCGGTCCGGACCTGGGAGAGATACGCAGTATTTT. This codes for CSARSGPGRDTQYF. This sequence joins TRBV20-1 and TRBJ2-3; perhaps TRBD2 as D (5 bases). CDR3 length: 14 residues. Between the trimmed V and J ends, which lost 5 bases and 5 bases, there was a span of 17 bases. CDR1 and CDR2 from the germline V gene are DFQATT and SNEGSKA (reference sequence).

J is TRBJ2-3 and V is TRBV11-2; D not resolved. The CDR3 extends over 16 amino acids. Germline CDR1 is SGHAT and CDR2 is FQNNGV. Between the trimmed V and J ends, which lost 1 base and 2 bases, there was a span of 13 bases. The CDR3 DNA is TGTGCCAGCAGCTTAGTTGTGGGTGGATTCACAGATACGCAGTATTTT. Its protein product is CASSLVVGGFTDTQYF.

The chain has TRBV12-3 or TRBV12-4 and TRBJ1-4; D unclear. V lost 6 bases, J lost 4 bases, and 18 bases lay in between. The CDR3 is 16 amino acids. The CDR3 region has the DNA TGTGCCAGCAGCCGATCGACTGGGCGGATTAATGAAAAACTGTTTTTT. Its translation: CASSRSTGRINEKLFF.

The chain joins TRBV6-6 to TRBJ2-4; D call uncertain. V was clipped by 2 bases and J by 13 bases, with 12 bases between them. Germline CDR1 is MNHNY and CDR2 is SVGAGI (reference sequence). The CDR3 totals 12 residues. As DNA, the CDR3 is TGTGCCAGCAGTTACCACCAAGGTCAGCAGTACTTC. This codes for CASSYHQGQQYF.

The sample holds a few counts of this clonotype. V usage is TRBV5-1 and J usage is TRBJ1-2; possibly TRBD1 for D (5 bases). Germline CDR1 is SGHRS and CDR2 is YFSETQ. Trimming cost V 6 bases and J 4 bases, with 16 bases left between them. This CDR3 comprises 14 residues. The CDR3 is CASTPGPGSYGYTF. DNA of the CDR3: TGCGCCAGCACCCCGGGGCCTGGGAGCTATGGCTACACCTTC.

V gene TRBV14 combines with J gene TRBJ1-2; TRBD1 matches 10 bases. There are 15 residues in the CDR3. The V segment lost 6 bases and the J segment 4 bases; nucleotides outside the gene matches: 8. CDR1 is SGHDN and CDR2 is FVKESK in the germline V gene. The CDR3 sequence is CASSNDRGRFYGYTF. The CDR3 DNA follows: TGTGCCAGCAGTAACGACAGGGGGCGATTCTATGGCTACACCTTC.

This chain connects TRBV7-9 to TRBJ2-1; no firm D call. The ends were cut back, 2 bases at V and 0 bases at J, with 8 bases in the middle. Germline lookup yields CDR1 SEHNR and CDR2 FQNEAQ (reference sequence). The CDR3 is made up of 15 amino acids. The CDR3 here is CASSLKISSYNEQFF. DNA for the CDR3: TGTGCCAGCAGCTTAAAAATAAGCTCCTACAATGAGCAGTTCTTC.

This clonotype was observed a few times. CDR3 nucleotides: TGTGCCAGTAGGGGATCGGGGACACCATCCGCCTACGAGCAGTACTTC. Encoded protein: CASRGSGTPSAYEQYF. J is TRBJ2-7 and V is TRBV19, with D possibly being TRBD1 (6 bases). Germline assignment: CDR1 LNHDA and CDR2 SQIVND (reference sequence). Trimming removed 6 bases at V and 2 bases at J, with 20 bases between. This CDR3 contains 16 residues.

The genes are TRBV25-1 and TRBJ2-3; D is unclear. The CDR3 runs 13 residues. Between the trimmed V and J ends, which lost 4 bases and 2 bases, there was a span of 7 bases. Germline V lookup: CDR1 MGHDK, CDR2 SYGVNS. CDR3 in DNA: TGTGCCAGCAGTGGTGCGAACACAGATACGCAGTATTTT. Its protein product is CASSGANTDTQYF.

The V gene is TRBV20-1, the J gene TRBJ2-1; D is unclear. The CDR3 has 13 residues. Trimming removed 0 bases at V and 6 bases at J, with 9 bases between. CDR1 is DFQATT, CDR2 SNEGSKA, per germline (reference sequence). The CDR3 sequence: CSARELTLNEQFF. In DNA form, the CDR3 reads TGCAGTGCTAGAGAGTTGACTCTCAATGAGCAGTTCTTC.

There are many counts of this clonotype. V and J are TRBV7-2 and TRBJ1-1; unclear D gene. Germline CDR1 SGHTA, CDR2 FQGNSA. The CDR3 loop spans 14 amino acids. V lost 5 bases to trimming and J lost 6 bases, with 16 bases between them. The CDR3 loop is CASSLRTDAPEAFF. The CDR3 DNA sequence: TGTGCCAGCAGCCTTCGGACGGATGCCCCTGAAGCTTTCTTT.

This chain joins TRBV5-1 and TRBJ2-7; D remains ambiguous. Trimming took 1 base from V and 0 from J, leaving 11 bases between them. Germline CDR1 reads SGHRS; CDR2 reads YFSETQ. This CDR3 is built from 15 residues. The CDR3 region is CASSLSAAYSYEQYF. The DNA of the CDR3 is TGCGCCAGCAGCTTGTCGGCAGCATACTCCTACGAGCAGTACTTC.

This clonotype was seen a few times. The chain joins TRBV4-1 to TRBJ1-4, with D maybe TRBD1 (5 bases). The V end was cut by 0 bases, the J end by 0 bases, with 14 bases between. Germline values: CDR1 MGHRA, CDR2 YSYEKL. The CDR3 is 18 residues long. The CDR3 loop is CASSQDRDGVATNEKLFF. The DNA for the CDR3 is TGCGCCAGCAGCCAAGATAGGGACGGAGTAGCAACTAATGAAAAACTGTTTTTT.

This chain joins TRBV29-1 and TRBJ2-3, with D perhaps matching TRBD1 (8 bases). CDR1 SQVTM and CDR2 ANQGSEA come from the germline V gene. CDR3 length equals 17 residues. Trimming left V 6 bases short and J 6 bases short, with 28 bases between. CDR3 nucleotides: TGCAGCGTGGGAGTAGGCAGGGGGCTGGCGGGAGAGGATACGCAGTATTTT. Its translation: CSVGVGRGLAGEDTQYF.

This chain connects TRBV11-2 to TRBJ2-3; D uncertain. Trimming took off 0 bases at V and 0 bases at J, with 4 bases between the two ends. The CDR3 has 14 residues. The germline V gene has CDR1 SGHAT and CDR2 FQNNGV. CDR3 residues: CASSLDFSTDTQYF. The CDR3 region has the DNA TGTGCCAGCAGCTTAGATTTTAGCACAGATACGCAGTATTTT.

This clonotype was recorded a few times. V gene TRBV6-2 or TRBV6-3 combines with J gene TRBJ1-2; TRBD1 aligns across 12 bases. CDR1 is MNHEY and CDR2 is SVGEGT in the germline V gene. The CDR3 extends over 15 amino acids. V shed 6 bases, J shed 8 bases, and the junction held 10 bases outside the gene matches. CDR3 sequence reads: CASSSPGTGGSGYTF. CDR3 DNA: TGTGCCAGCAGCAGTCCCGGGACAGGGGGCTCCGGCTACACCTTC.

This chain uses TRBV29-1 with TRBJ2-2; the D is unclear. The CDR3 spans 13 residues. Germline V CDR1 and CDR2: SQVTM, ANQGSEA. V was shortened by 6 bases and J by 1 base, with 9 bases between the two germline ends. The CDR3 nucleotides read TGCAGCGTGTCGGACCAGAACACCGGGGAGCTGTTTTTT. It translates to CSVSDQNTGELFF.

This clonotype was detected only a few times. The rearrangement uses TRBV7-3 and TRBJ1-6, with TRBD1 matching over 10 bases. Germline V CDR1 and CDR2: SGHTA, FQGTGA. This CDR3 region has 15 residues. Trimming at V came to 3 bases and at J to 7 bases, leaving 3 bases not matched to a gene. CDR3 loop: CASSFRTGGNSPLHF. In DNA, the CDR3 is TGTGCCAGCAGCTTTCGGACAGGGGGGAATTCACCCCTCCACTTT.

V is TRBV27 and J is TRBJ1-2, with 8 bases aligning to TRBD1. The trim removed 6 bases at V and 7 bases at J, leaving 7 bases unmatched. Germline lookup yields CDR1 MNHEY and CDR2 SMNVEV (reference sequence). This CDR3 region has 13 residues. The CDR3 loop reads CASSPDRATGYTF. CDR3 nucleotide sequence: TGTGCCAGCAGCCCGGACAGGGCGACTGGCTACACCTTC.

The chain carries TRBV20-1 and TRBJ2-1; D possibly uses TRBD1 or TRBD2 (5 bases each). The germline V gene has CDR1 DFQATT and CDR2 SNEGSKA (reference sequence). Trimming pared 3 bases from V and 13 bases from J, leaving 16 bases between. The length of the CDR3 is 12 residues. CDR3 sequence: CSARSLGETQFF. The CDR3 DNA reads TGCAGTGCTAGGAGCTTGGGGGAGACCCAGTTCTTC.